The T cell receptor beta chain under discussion was sequenced for a study of Ad26.COV2.S vaccination and SARS-CoV-2 variants. Overall study findings and caveats: Recipients given vaccine exceeded placebo recipients in spike-specific TCR breadth. Vaccine and placebo recipients had comparable breadth of non-spike TCRs.

Measured with immunoSEQ multiplex PCR; TCRdb has only the in-frame clones, and not every one. Found here are around 300,000 clones, 85% to 90% of them singletons; the top ten hold about 5%. A word on this clone: Its specificity is not known.

Treatment reported: some 20 received Ad26.COV2.S at low or high dose, single or two shots; about 5 received placebo; per-sample allocation not given. Material that was analyzed had been drawn on day 63 after the first vaccine or placebo injection. V shed 0 bases and J 0 bases; nucleotides not matched to a gene: 11. The length of the CDR3 is 18 residues. The germline CDR1 and CDR2 sequences are SGHRS and YFSETQ. The chain recombines TRBV5-1 with TRBJ1-1, with 7 bases identical to TRBD1. This TCR came from a person between 18 and 65 years old who received the Ad26.COV2.S COVID-19 vaccine or a placebo. The sequencing used peripheral blood, collected in a trial of Ad26.COV2.S vaccine versus placebo. CDR3 DNA sequence: TGCGCCAGCAGCTTGGTCGGACAGGTTCTTACAATGAACACTGAAGCTTTCTTT. Amino acids: CASSLVGQVLTMNTEAFF.